This TCR beta chain was retrieved from a study of T cells after yellow fever vaccination. Points from the study as a whole: After the booster, over 95% of CD4 and approximately 90% of CD8 primary-response clones were re-detected. Compared with primary, the secondary response was weaker and peaked at day 5, not 15.

Trimming took 3 bases from V and 3 from J, leaving 9 bases between them. The CDR3 is 13 amino acids. Germline assignment: CDR1 DFQATT and CDR2 SNEGSKA (reference sequence). About this clonotype: The antigen is undetermined.

UMIs and a universal primer site were added when TCR cDNA was made by 5'RACE template switching. TCRdb re-analysed the 5' RACE reads in MiXCR, keeping a single row per CDR3 protein. The table includes hundreds of thousands of distinct CDR3 sequences, roughly an eighth detected once. The starting material was PBMCs, obtained on the day of the yellow fever booster vaccination. The sequence was collected from a man aged 25 to 40 who received the YFV17D yellow fever vaccine. The chain has TRBV20-1 and TRBJ2-1; D is undetermined. The chain's CDR3 is CSASGVGYNEQFF. The CDR3, as DNA: TGCAGTGCTAGCGGAGTGGGCTACAATGAGCAGTTCTTC.